This is a list of T cell receptor beta chains from one sample in a study of blood T cell repertoires in COVID-19. Using immunoSEQ multiplex PCR, the repertoire was profiled, and TCRdb retains in-frame clones only, with some absent. The profile shows roughly 97,000 clones, roughly 83% of them singletons. The sample comprised peripheral blood. Source of these receptors: a woman aged 80 or over with active or convalescent COVID-19. The CDR3 runs from the conserved cysteine through the conserved F or W. D genes are given only for firm matches. Expanded clones are given a class, and other clones once, few, many or no size at all.

TRBJ1-1 | - | TRBV5-6 | - | CASSFLDRVNTEAFF | TGTGCCAGCAGCTTTCTCGACAGAGTAAACACTGAAGCTTTCTTT
TRBJ1-2 | TRBD1 | TRBV27 | - | CASSFRTGTYGYTF | TGTGCCAGCAGTTTCCGGACAGGGACCTATGGCTACACCTTC
TRBJ1-3 | - | TRBV9 | - | CASSPGTFGNTIYF | TGTGCCAGCAGCCCTGGGACATTTGGAAACACCATATATTTT
TRBJ2-7 | TRBD1 | TRBV30 | - | CAWSVAGQGQYEQYF | TGTGCCTGGAGTGTAGCCGGACAGGGGCAATACGAGCAGTACTTC
TRBJ1-3 | TRBD1 | TRBV10-3 | once | CAISLQGSSGNTIYF | TGTGCCATCAGTCTACAGGGGAGCTCTGGAAACACCATATATTTT
TRBJ2-3 | TRBD2 | TRBV19 | - | CASSIRLAGPDTQYF | TGTGCCAGTAGTATTAGACTAGCGGGGCCAGATACGCAGTATTTT
TRBJ2-2 | TRBD2 | TRBV15 | once | CATSRDFAGATGELFF | TGTGCCACCAGCAGAGATTTTGCGGGAGCCACCGGGGAGCTGTTTTTT
TRBJ1-2 | - | TRBV7-9 | - | CASSFGGSYGYTF | TGTGCCAGCAGCTTCGGGGGGAGCTATGGCTACACCTTC
TRBJ2-7 | TRBD2 | TRBV29-1 | - | CSARTSGFTYEQYF | TGCAGCGCAAGGACTAGCGGTTTTACCTACGAGCAGTACTTC
TRBJ2-3 | TRBD2 | TRBV7-2 | - | CASSLVRGGSTDTQYF | TGTGCCAGCAGCTTAGTCCGGGGGGGTAGCACAGATACGCAGTATTTT
TRBJ2-7 | - | TRBV6-5 | - | CASSTGYGEQYF | TGTGCCAGCAGTACAGGGTATGGGGAGCAGTACTTC
TRBJ2-7 | TRBD2 | TRBV14 | - | CASSQDLYRAGDVEQYF | TGTGCCAGCAGCCAAGATCTTTATAGAGCGGGAGATGTGGAGCAGTACTTC
TRBJ1-4 | - | TRBV9 | - | CASSVSPNEKLFF | TGTGCCAGCAGCGTCTCTCCCAATGAAAAACTGTTTTTT